A selection of T cell receptor beta chains follows, all from one sample in a study of blood T cell repertoires in COVID-19. Sequenced by immunoSEQ multiplex PCR; TCRdb stores in-frame clones only, minus some. The sample yields about 100,000 clones, approximately 91% seen once. The sample was peripheral blood. These receptors came from a man in his fifties with acute or convalescent COVID-19. Both conserved end residues are trimmed from each CDR3. The order of the fields is V gene, J gene, CDR3 length, CDR3 protein.

V: TRBV12-3/TRBV12-4; J: TRBJ2-1; length: 11; CDR3: ASSFGVYNEQF
V: TRBV29-1; J: TRBJ1-2; length: 12; CDR3: SALRDNLDYGYT
V: TRBV28; J: TRBJ2-7; length: 10; CDR3: ASSFLAGEQY
V: TRBV19; J: TRBJ2-7; length: 13; CDR3: ASSKGYGGEYEQY
V: TRBV7-2; J: TRBJ1-2; length: 12; CDR3: ASSSRSEGYGYT
V: TRBV6-5; J: TRBJ1-1; length: 13; CDR3: ASSSPGAGNTEAF
V: TRBV5-1; J: TRBJ1-4; length: 15; CDR3: ASSRDLQVATNEKLF
V: TRBV11-2; J: TRBJ1-1; length: 10; CDR3: ASSPGTGKAF
V: TRBV5-1; J: TRBJ1-2; length: 12; CDR3: ASSEAGTGVGYT
V: TRBV18; J: TRBJ1-5; length: 11; CDR3: ASSPGQNQPQH
V: TRBV2; J: TRBJ1-5; length: 14; CDR3: ASSHRDNHSNQPQH
V: TRBV19; J: TRBJ1-4; length: 14; CDR3: ASSIDRRVRNEKLF
V: TRBV13; J: TRBJ2-7; length: 12; CDR3: ASSLAGITYEQY
V: TRBV12-3/TRBV12-4; J: TRBJ2-5; length: 9; CDR3: ASSSGGTQY
V: TRBV30; J: TRBJ2-1; length: 9; CDR3: ARTGADEQF
V: TRBV6-2/TRBV6-3; J: TRBJ2-7; length: 15; CDR3: ASSYNFGMTGFYEQY
V: TRBV11-3; J: TRBJ1-2; length: 13; CDR3: ASSLEQGRDYGYT
V: TRBV7-9; J: TRBJ2-5; length: 13; CDR3: ASSQRDRSSETQY
V: TRBV6-2/TRBV6-3; J: TRBJ2-1; length: 12; CDR3: ASSTRSGNNEQF
V: TRBV5-1; J: TRBJ2-7; length: 14; CDR3: ASSLGVVAGPYEQY
V: TRBV1; J: TRBJ2-1; length: 17; CDR3: TSSQKRRSGTSSYNEQF
V: TRBV4-3; J: TRBJ1-2; length: 13; CDR3: ASSQDGLAGNGYT
V: TRBV7-6; J: TRBJ2-3; length: 14; CDR3: ASSLAPSGVTDTQY
V: TRBV28; J: TRBJ2-2; length: 14; CDR3: ASKVIRTANTGELF
V: TRBV30; J: TRBJ1-1; length: 17; CDR3: AWSRYQAKTHRSGFEAF
V: TRBV4-1; J: TRBJ1-1; length: 15; CDR3: ASSQDRERALNTEAF
V: TRBV5-1; J: TRBJ2-2; length: 13; CDR3: ASSPGTGWAGELF
V: TRBV5-1; J: TRBJ2-3; length: 15; CDR3: ASSLFGTTTLTDTQY
V: TRBV4-1; J: TRBJ2-7; length: 14; CDR3: ASSLGPGQGSNEQY
V: TRBV4-1; J: TRBJ1-2; length: 13; CDR3: ASSQDLIDLYGYT
V: TRBV28; J: TRBJ1-4; length: 13; CDR3: ASSPRRVGNEKLF
V: TRBV9; J: TRBJ1-1; length: 12; CDR3: ASRFLPEDTEAF
V: TRBV20-1; J: TRBJ1-5; length: 14; CDR3: SASGLGQANNQPQH
V: TRBV7-2; J: TRBJ2-1; length: 15; CDR3: ASSLPAAGLGVHEQF
V: TRBV7-2; J: TRBJ2-5; length: 12; CDR3: ASSHPGGAKTQY